The 8 T cell receptor beta chains in this list originate from one sample, sequenced in a study of blood T cell repertoires in COVID-19. The table came from immunoSEQ multiplex PCR; TCRdb's copy has only in-frame clones and leaves some out. The top ten clones hold 2.5% to 3% of a sample with roughly 150,000 clones, around 92% of them seen once. Sequencing was performed on peripheral blood. The receptors were sampled from a man aged 55 to 70 with acute or convalescent COVID-19.

The CDR3 loop is CASSLEGVGTEAFF. The DNA for the CDR3 is TGTGCCAGCAGCTTAGAGGGGGTGGGCACTGAAGCTTTCTTT. The V call is TRBV7-9, the J call TRBJ1-1; possibly TRBD1 for D (6 bases). The CDR3 spans 14 residues. Germline assignment: CDR1 SEHNR and CDR2 FQNEAQ (reference sequence). The ends were cut back, 1 base at V and 4 bases at J, with 10 bases in the middle.

The V call is TRBV6-5, the J call TRBJ2-7; no definite D call. CDR3 length: 13 residues. Germline V gene sequence: CDR1 MNHEY, CDR2 SVGAGI. The V gene lost 4 bases and the J gene lost 7 bases, with 14 bases spanning the gap. The CDR3 DNA sequence: TGTGCCAGCAGTTTACAACGTTCGAGGGAGCAGTACTTC. It translates to CASSLQRSREQYF.

J is TRBJ2-1 and V is TRBV9; TRBD2 is a possible D gene (6 bases). This CDR3 has 15 residues. Germline V gene data show CDR1 as SGDLS and CDR2 as YYNGEE. The ends were cut back, 2 bases at V and 5 bases at J, with 14 bases in the middle. The CDR3: CASSVGAGPNNEQFF. CDR3 sequence (DNA): TGTGCCAGCAGCGTTGGAGCGGGCCCTAACAATGAGCAGTTCTTC.

The chain has TRBV5-5 and TRBJ2-5, with TRBD2 as a possible D gene (6 bases). Germline CDR1 and CDR2: SGHKS and YYEKEE (reference sequence). V shed 1 base and J shed 1 base, with 11 bases lying between them. The CDR3 sequence is 15 residues long. CDR3 sequence (DNA): TGTGCCAGCAGCTTGTGGGGGGTCGGCCAAGAGACCCAGTACTTC. It yields the protein CASSLWGVGQETQYF.

The chain carries TRBV9 and TRBJ2-1; TRBD2 agrees at 10 bases. The J segment lost 8 bases and the V segment lost 1 base, leaving 3 bases of the junction unmatched. CDR1 is SGDLS, CDR2 YYNGEE, per germline. The CDR3 is 14 amino acids. As DNA, the CDR3 is TGTGCCAGCAGCGTACCAGCGGGGGGGTATGAGCAGTTCTTC. Protein product: CASSVPAGGYEQFF.

This clone was observed once. The V and J genes are TRBV14 and TRBJ1-1; 9 positions agree with TRBD1. V shed 5 bases and J 4 bases; nucleotides not matched to a gene: 8. The CDR3 length is 15 residues. CDR1 and CDR2 from the germline V gene are SGHDN and FVKESK. CDR3 residues: CASSKSSTGGTEAFF. CDR3 in DNA: TGTGCCAGCAGCAAATCCTCGACAGGGGGCACTGAAGCTTTCTTT.

The rearrangement joins TRBV6-5 to TRBJ2-5; maybe TRBD2 (5 bases). The CDR3 is made up of 15 amino acids. Germline assignment: CDR1 MNHEY and CDR2 SVGAGI. The V and J ends lost 4 bases and 1 base respectively, with 13 bases between them. In DNA, the CDR3 is TGTGCCAGCAGTTTTGGCCCCGGGATCCAAGAGACCCAGTACTTC. This translates into CASSFGPGIQETQYF.

The genes are TRBV4-1 and TRBJ2-3; TRBD2 matches 10 bases. Germline V gene sequence: CDR1 MGHRA, CDR2 YSYEKL. This CDR3 contains 18 residues. J gave up 4 bases and V 1 base, and 11 bases lay outside the gene matches. The CDR3 loop is CASSQARVGSGGADTQYF. Written as DNA, the CDR3 is TGCGCCAGCAGCCAAGCGCGCGTGGGAAGCGGGGGGGCAGATACGCAGTATTTT.